This T cell receptor beta chain emerged from a study of blood T cell repertoires in COVID-19. Overall study: Collection of acute and convalescent COVID-19 samples took place in the United States, Italy and Spain. Sources were T cells, B-cell-depleted T cells, or PBMCs; the material itself was cDNA or gDNA.

Original data processing: Counts of nucleated cells, estimated from reference gene primer amplification, were obtained. The method was immunoSEQ multiplex PCR; TCRdb's version includes in-frame clones alone and lacks a portion of them. D and trimming come from the DNA, and the V and J calls and clone size come from that table. The sample holds roughly 250,000 clones, about 87% seen once. Germline V gene data show CDR1 as LGHNA and CDR2 as YNFKEQ. Trimming removed 3 bases from V and 7 bases from J; junction bases left unmatched: 9. The length of the CDR3 is 15 residues. The source material was peripheral blood. This TCR was sampled from a man aged 55 to 70 who had recovered from COVID-19. The chain links TRBV4-2 to TRBJ2-7, with 10 bases that match TRBD2. The CDR3 sequence is CASSQSGLAGVEQYF. In DNA form, the CDR3 reads TGTGCCAGCAGCCAGTCCGGGCTAGCGGGGGTTGAGCAGTACTTC.